This T cell receptor (beta chain) was documented in a study of T-cell memory formation after mild COVID-19. TCRdb itself ran the 5' RACE reads through MiXCR, one entry per CDR3 protein. This sample yields some 270,000 distinct CDR3 sequences, of which 15% are seen a single time; approximately 2.1% belongs to the top ten. Study conclusions and caveats: Among clones peaking at day 37 in the second wave, SARS-CoV-2 specificity remained unconfirmed.

About this clonotype: What it binds is unknown.

This CDR3 region has 12 residues. V was cut by 3 bases and J by 5 bases, with 7 bases left in between. This clonotype originated in an adult woman who had mild COVID-19 (a few samples of this study predate the infection). Cell type and time point are not known. Source material: PBMCs or a T cell subset sorted from them (not recorded which). The rearrangement joins TRBV12-3 or TRBV12-4 to TRBJ1-2; D gene ambiguous. Written as DNA, the CDR3 is TGTGCCAGCAGTTTTGGGTTTTATGGCTACACCTTC. Translated: CASSFGFYGYTF.